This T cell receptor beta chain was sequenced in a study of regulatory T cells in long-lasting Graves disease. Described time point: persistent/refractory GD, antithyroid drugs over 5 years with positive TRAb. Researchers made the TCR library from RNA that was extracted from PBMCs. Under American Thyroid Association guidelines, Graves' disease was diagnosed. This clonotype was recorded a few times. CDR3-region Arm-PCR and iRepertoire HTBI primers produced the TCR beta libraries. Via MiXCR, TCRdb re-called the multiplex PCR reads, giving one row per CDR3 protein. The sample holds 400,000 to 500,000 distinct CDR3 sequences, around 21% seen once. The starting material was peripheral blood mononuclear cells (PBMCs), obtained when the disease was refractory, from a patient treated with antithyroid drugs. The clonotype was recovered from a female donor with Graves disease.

CDR3: CSVYGTPRNQETQYF. CDR3 bases: TGCAGCGTTTATGGGACTCCCAGAAACCAAGAGACCCAGTACTTC. The rearrangement joins TRBV29-1 to TRBJ2-5, with D tentatively TRBD2 (6 bases). The CDR3 covers 15 residues. V lost 5 bases to trimming and J lost 0 bases, with 16 bases between them. CDR1 is SQVTM, CDR2 ANQGSEA, per germline.